This entry features one T cell receptor (beta chain) sequence. Under the authors' procedure: It was from reference gene primer amplification that nucleated cell counts were estimated. Using immunoSEQ multiplex PCR, the repertoire was profiled, and TCRdb retains in-frame clones only, with some absent. V and J calls and clone size are given by that table; D and trimming were obtained from the DNA. This table holds under 95,000 clones, under 85% found once. The sample belongs to a study of blood T cell repertoires in COVID-19. Study as a whole: Whether acute or convalescent, the COVID-19 samples came from the United States, Italy and Spain. PBMCs, B-cell-depleted T cells, or T cells were the source of the cDNA or gDNA that made up the material.

This CDR3 region has 13 residues. With 10 bases removed from V and 7 bases from J, the gap between germline ends came to 16 bases. CDR1 MNHEY and CDR2 SVGAGI come from the germline V gene. This receptor was obtained from a woman in her 70s with acute or convalescent COVID-19. The sequenced sample consisted of peripheral blood. This rearrangement joins TRBV6-5 to TRBJ1-4; D is possibly TRBD1 (5 bases). The CDR3: CATWGGNFEKLFF. The CDR3 nucleotides are TGTGCCACCTGGGGGGGAAATTTTGAAAAACTGTTTTTT.